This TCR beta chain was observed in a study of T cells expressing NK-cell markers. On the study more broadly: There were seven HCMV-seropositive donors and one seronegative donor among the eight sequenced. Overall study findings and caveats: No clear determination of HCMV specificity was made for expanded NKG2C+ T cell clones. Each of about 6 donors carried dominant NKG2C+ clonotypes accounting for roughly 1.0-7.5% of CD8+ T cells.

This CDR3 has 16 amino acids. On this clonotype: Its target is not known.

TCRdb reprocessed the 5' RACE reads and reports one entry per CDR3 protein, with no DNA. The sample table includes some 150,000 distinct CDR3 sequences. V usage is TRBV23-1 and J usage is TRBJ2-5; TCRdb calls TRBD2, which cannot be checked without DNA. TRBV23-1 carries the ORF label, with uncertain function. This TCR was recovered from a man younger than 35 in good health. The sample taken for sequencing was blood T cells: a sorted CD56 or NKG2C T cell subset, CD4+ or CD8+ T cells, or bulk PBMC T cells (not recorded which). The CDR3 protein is CASSQSASGTRETQYF.